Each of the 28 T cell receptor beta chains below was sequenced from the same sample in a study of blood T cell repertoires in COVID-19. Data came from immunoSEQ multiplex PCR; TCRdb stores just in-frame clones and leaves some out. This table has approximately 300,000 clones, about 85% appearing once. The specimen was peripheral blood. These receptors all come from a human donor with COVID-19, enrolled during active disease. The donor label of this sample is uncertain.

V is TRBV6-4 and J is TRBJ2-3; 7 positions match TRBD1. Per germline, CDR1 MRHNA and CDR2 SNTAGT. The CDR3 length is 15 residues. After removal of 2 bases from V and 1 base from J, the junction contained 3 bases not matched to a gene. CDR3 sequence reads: CASSDRGLGTDTQYF. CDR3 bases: TGTGCCAGCAGTGACAGGGGGCTTGGCACAGATACGCAGTATTTT.

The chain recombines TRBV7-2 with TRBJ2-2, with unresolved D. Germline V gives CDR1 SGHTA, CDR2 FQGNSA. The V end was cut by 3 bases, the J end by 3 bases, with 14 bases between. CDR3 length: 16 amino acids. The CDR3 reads CASSFIPQAYTGELFF. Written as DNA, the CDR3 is TGTGCCAGCAGCTTCATTCCGCAGGCCTACACCGGGGAGCTGTTTTTT.

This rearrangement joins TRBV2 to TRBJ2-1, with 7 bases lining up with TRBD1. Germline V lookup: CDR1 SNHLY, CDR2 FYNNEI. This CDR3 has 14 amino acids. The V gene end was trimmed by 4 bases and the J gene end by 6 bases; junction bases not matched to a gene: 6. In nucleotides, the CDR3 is TGTGCCAGCAGTGCCTTGACAGGGCCCAATGAGCAGTTCTTC. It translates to CASSALTGPNEQFF. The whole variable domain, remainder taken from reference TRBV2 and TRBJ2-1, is EPEVTQTPSHQVTQMGQEVILRCVPISNHLYFYWYRQILGQKVEFLVSFYNNEISEKSEIFDDQFSVERPDGSNFTLKIRSTKLEDSAMYFCASSALTGPNEQFFGPGTRLTVL.

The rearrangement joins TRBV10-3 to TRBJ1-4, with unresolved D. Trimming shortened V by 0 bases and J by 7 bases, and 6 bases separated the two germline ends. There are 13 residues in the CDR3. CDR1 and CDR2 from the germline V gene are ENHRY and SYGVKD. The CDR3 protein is CAISESPGEKLFF. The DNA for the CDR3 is TGTGCCATCAGTGAGTCGCCGGGTGAAAAACTGTTTTTT.

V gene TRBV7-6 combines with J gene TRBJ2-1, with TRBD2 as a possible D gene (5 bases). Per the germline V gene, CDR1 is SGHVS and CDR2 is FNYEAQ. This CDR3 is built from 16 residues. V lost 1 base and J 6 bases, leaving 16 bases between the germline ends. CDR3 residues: CASSLGSGIPPNEQFF. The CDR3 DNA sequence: TGTGCCAGCAGCTTAGGTTCCGGGATCCCCCCCAATGAGCAGTTCTTC.

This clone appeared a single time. CDR3 sequence: CASSPDRRGVNSPLHF. For the CDR3, the DNA is TGCGCCAGCAGCCCGGACAGGAGAGGGGTAAATTCACCCCTCCACTTT. J is TRBJ1-6 and V is TRBV5-1; 7 bases match TRBD1. V shed 4 bases, J shed 7 bases, and the junction held 11 bases outside the gene matches. Germline V gives CDR1 SGHRS, CDR2 YFSETQ. This CDR3 is built from 16 residues.

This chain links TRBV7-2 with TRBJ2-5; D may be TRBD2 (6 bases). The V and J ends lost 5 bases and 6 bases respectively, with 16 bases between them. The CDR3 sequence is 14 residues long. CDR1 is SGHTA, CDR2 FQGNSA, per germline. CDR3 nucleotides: TGTGCCAGCAGCATAAATCCCAGCGGGCAGACCCAGTACTTC. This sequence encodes CASSINPSGQTQYF. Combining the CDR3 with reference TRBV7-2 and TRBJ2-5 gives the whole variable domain GAGVSQSPSNKVTEKGKDVELRCDPISGHTALYWYRQSLGQGLEFLIYFQGNSAPDKSGLPSDRFSAERTGGSVSTLTIQRTQQEDSAVYLCASSINPSGQTQYFGPGTRLLVL.

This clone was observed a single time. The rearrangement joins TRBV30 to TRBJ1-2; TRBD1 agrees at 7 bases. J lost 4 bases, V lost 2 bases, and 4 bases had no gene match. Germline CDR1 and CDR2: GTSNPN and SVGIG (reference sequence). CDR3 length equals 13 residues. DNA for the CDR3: TGTGCCTGGAGTACAGGGGCCGGCTATGGCTACACCTTC. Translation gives CAWSTGAGYGYTF. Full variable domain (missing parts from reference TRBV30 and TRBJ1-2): SQTIHQWPATLVQPVGSPLSLECTVEGTSNPNLYWYRQAAGRGLQLLFYSVGIGQISSEVPQNLSASRPQDRQFILSSKKLLLSDSGFYLCAWSTGAGYGYTFGSGTRLTVV.

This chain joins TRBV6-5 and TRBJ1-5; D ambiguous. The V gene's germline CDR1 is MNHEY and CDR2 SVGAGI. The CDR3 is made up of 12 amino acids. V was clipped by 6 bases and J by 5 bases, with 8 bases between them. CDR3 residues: CASRLVDQPQHF. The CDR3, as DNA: TGTGCCAGCAGGCTAGTTGATCAGCCCCAGCATTTT.

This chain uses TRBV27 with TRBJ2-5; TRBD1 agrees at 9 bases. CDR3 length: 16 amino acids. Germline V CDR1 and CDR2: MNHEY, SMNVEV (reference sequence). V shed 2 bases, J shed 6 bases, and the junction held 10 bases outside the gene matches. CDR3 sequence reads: CASSLLQSTGGQTQYF. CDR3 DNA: TGTGCCAGCAGTTTACTCCAATCGACAGGGGGGCAGACCCAGTACTTC.

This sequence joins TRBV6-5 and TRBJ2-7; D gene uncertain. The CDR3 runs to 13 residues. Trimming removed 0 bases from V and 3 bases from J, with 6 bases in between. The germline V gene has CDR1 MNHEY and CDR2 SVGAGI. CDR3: CASSYSAGYEQYF. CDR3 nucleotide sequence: TGTGCCAGCAGTTACTCTGCAGGCTACGAGCAGTACTTC.

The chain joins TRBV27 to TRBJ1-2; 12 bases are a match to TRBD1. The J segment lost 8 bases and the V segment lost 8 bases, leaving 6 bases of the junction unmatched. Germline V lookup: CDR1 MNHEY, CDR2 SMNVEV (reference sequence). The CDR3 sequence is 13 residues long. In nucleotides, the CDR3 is TGTGCCAGCGGGACAGGGGGCGCAGGGGGCTACACCTTC. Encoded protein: CASGTGGAGGYTF.

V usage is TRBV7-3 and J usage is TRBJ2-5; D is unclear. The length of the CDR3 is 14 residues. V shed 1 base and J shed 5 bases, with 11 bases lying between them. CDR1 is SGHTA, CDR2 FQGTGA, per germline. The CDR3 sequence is CASSLSASSETQYF. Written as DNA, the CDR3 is TGTGCCAGCAGCTTAAGCGCTAGTAGCGAGACCCAGTACTTC.

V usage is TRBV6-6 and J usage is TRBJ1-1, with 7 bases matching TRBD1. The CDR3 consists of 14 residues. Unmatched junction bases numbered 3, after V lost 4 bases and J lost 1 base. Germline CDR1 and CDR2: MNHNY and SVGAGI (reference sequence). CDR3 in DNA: TGTGCCAGCAGTTTGACAGGGTCGAACACTGAAGCTTTCTTT. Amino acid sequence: CASSLTGSNTEAFF.

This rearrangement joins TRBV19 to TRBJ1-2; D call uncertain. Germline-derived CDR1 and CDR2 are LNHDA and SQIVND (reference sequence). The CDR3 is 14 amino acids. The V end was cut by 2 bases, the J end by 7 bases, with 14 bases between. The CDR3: CASSIQDGMSGYTF. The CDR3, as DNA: TGTGCCAGTAGTATACAGGACGGGATGAGTGGCTACACCTTC.

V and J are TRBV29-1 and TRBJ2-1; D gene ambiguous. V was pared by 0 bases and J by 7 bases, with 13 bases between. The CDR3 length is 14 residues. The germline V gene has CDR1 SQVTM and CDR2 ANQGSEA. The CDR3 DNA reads TGCAGCGTTGAAGATGCCGGTCTAGTGAATGAGCAGTTCTTC. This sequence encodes CSVEDAGLVNEQFF.

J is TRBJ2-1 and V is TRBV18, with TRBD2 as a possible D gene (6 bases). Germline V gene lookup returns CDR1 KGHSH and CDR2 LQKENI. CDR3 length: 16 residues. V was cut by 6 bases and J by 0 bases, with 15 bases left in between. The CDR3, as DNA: TGTGCCAGCTCCCTTGATAGCGGTAGCTCCTACAATGAGCAGTTCTTC. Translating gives CASSLDSGSSYNEQFF.

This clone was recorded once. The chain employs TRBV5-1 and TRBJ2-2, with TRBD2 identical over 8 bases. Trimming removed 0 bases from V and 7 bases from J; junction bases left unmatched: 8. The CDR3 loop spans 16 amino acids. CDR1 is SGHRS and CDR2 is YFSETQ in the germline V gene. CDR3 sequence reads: CASSLASGRTYGELFF. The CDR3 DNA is TGCGCCAGCAGCTTGGCCAGCGGGAGAACATACGGGGAGCTGTTTTTT.

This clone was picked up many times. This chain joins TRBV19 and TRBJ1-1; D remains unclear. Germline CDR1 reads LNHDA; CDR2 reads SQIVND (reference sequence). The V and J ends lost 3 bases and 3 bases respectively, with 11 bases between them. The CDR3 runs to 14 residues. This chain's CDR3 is CASSIGGSYTEAFF. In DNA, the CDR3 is TGTGCCAGTAGTATTGGCGGCAGCTACACTGAAGCTTTCTTT.

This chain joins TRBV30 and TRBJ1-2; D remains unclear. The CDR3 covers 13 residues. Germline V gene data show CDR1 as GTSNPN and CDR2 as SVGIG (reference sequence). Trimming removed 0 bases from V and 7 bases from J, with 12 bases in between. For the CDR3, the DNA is TGTGCCTGGAGTGTATCGTGGCAGGCTGGCTACACCTTC. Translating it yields CAWSVSWQAGYTF. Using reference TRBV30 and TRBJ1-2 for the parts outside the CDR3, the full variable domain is SQTIHQWPATLVQPVGSPLSLECTVEGTSNPNLYWYRQAAGRGLQLLFYSVGIGQISSEVPQNLSASRPQDRQFILSSKKLLLSDSGFYLCAWSVSWQAGYTFGSGTRLTVV.

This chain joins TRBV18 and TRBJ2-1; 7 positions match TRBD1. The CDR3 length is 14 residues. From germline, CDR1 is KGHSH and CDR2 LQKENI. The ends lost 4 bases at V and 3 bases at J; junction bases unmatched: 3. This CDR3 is CASSRGQDYNEQFF. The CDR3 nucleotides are TGTGCCAGCTCACGTGGACAGGACTACAATGAGCAGTTCTTC.

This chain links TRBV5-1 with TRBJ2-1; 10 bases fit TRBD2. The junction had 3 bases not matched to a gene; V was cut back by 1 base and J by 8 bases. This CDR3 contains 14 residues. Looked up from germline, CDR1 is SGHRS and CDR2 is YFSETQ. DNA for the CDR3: TGCGCCAGCAGCTTGACTAGCGGGACGGATGAGCAGTTCTTC. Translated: CASSLTSGTDEQFF.

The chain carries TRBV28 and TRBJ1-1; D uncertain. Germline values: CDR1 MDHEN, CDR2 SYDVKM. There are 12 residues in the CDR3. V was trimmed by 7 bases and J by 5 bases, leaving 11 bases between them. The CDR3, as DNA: TGTGCCAGCACGGATCCGAGGACTGAAGCTTTCTTT. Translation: CASTDPRTEAFF.

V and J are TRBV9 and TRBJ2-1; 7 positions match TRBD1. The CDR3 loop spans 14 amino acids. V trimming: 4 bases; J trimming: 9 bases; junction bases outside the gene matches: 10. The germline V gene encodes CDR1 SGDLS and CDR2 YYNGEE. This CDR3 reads CASSFGQEGGEQFF. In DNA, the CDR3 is TGTGCCAGCAGCTTCGGACAGGAAGGTGGTGAGCAGTTCTTC.

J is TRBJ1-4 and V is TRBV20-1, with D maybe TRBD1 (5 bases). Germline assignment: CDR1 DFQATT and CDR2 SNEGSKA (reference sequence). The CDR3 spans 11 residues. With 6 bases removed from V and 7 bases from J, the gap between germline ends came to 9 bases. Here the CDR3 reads CSATEFEKLFF. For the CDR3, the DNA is TGCAGTGCGACAGAGTTTGAAAAACTGTTTTTT.

The DNA for the CDR3 is TGTGCCTCCACGGGGGGGAGACAGCCTTCTCATGAGCAGTTCTTC. Residues: CASTGGRQPSHEQFF. The chain carries TRBV21-1 and TRBJ2-1; the tabulated D call, TRBD2, remains unverified against the DNA. TRBV21-1 is labeled a pseudogene. This CDR3 region has 15 residues.

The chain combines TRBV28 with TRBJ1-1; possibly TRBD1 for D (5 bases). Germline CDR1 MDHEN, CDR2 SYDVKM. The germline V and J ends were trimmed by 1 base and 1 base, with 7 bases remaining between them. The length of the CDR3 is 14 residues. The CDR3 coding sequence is TGTGCCAGCAGTTTATATCAGGGGAACACTGAAGCTTTCTTT. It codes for CASSLYQGNTEAFF.

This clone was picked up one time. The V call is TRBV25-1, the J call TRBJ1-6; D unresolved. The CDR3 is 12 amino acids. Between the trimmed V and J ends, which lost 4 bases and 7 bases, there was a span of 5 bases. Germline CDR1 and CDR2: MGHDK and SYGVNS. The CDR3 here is CASSVGNSPLHF. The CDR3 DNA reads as TGTGCCAGCAGTGTGGGCAATTCACCCCTCCACTTT.